This entry describes one TCR beta chain. This record comes from a study of blood T cells in healthy people across ages. Trimming pared 6 bases from V and 2 bases from J, leaving 14 bases between. The length of the CDR3 is 16 residues. Germline V gene sequence: CDR1 MNHNS, CDR2 SASEGT. It was with a sample-barcoded 5' primer and a J-beta primer mix that a second PCR of roughly 6 to 11 cycles was run. TCRdb re-analysed the 5' RACE reads in MiXCR, keeping a single row per CDR3 protein. The table lists roughly 500,000 distinct CDR3 sequences, around 24% of them singletons. This sample also appeared in a second study, on T cells of mothers and their children. As reported in that work: cDNA was made from all extracted RNA, about 1.5 ug per 15 ul.

The sequenced sample was blood. The chain has TRBV6-1 and TRBJ2-6; D could derive from TRBD1 or TRBD2 (6 bases each). This TCR was sampled from a boy aged 5-17 years in good health. CDR3 coding DNA: TGTGCCAGCAGCCCTCATAGGGGGGCTGGGGCCAACGTCCTGACTTTC. It yields the protein CASSPHRGAGANVLTF.